The next 6 T cell receptor beta chains were all read from a single sample in a study of identical twins. Using its own MiXCR run on the 5' RACE reads, TCRdb lists one record per CDR3 protein. The sample has 750,000 to 950,000 distinct CDR3 sequences, more than 9% seen once. This sample was shared with a second study, whose subject was yellow fever vaccine responses in identical twins.

The sequenced sample was PBMCs. The receptors were sampled from a woman aged 18-30 years in good health.

The chain combines TRBV9 with TRBJ2-1; tentatively, D is TRBD1 or TRBD2 (5 bases each). CDR1 is SGDLS and CDR2 is YYNGEE in the germline V gene. This CDR3 has 14 residues. V was trimmed by 3 bases and J by 6 bases, leaving 13 bases between them. The CDR3 nucleotides read TGTGCCAGCAGCGCTTGGGGGACCAGCAATGAGCAGTTCTTC. It is translated as CASSAWGTSNEQFF.

In its sample, this clonotype was seen a few times. The rearrangement links TRBV18 to TRBJ1-2; D remains ambiguous. V lost 3 bases and J 3 bases, leaving 14 bases between the germline ends. The CDR3 spans 15 residues. The germline CDR1 and CDR2 sequences are KGHSH and LQKENI. This CDR3 is CASSPLEGVDYGYTF. CDR3 DNA: TGTGCCAGCTCACCGTTGGAGGGAGTCGACTATGGCTACACCTTC.

This chain uses TRBV6-6 with TRBJ1-3; 7 nucleotides match TRBD1. CDR1 and CDR2 from the germline V gene are MNHNY and SVGAGI (reference sequence). The CDR3 spans 16 residues. After removal of 2 bases from V and 3 bases from J, the junction contained 7 bases not matched to a gene. CDR3 in DNA: TGTGCCAGCAGTTACGGACAGGTTTTAGATGGAAACACCATATATTTT. This translates into CASSYGQVLDGNTIYF.

The chain uses TRBV6-5 and TRBJ1-1; D gene unclear. Germline V gene data show CDR1 as MNHEY and CDR2 as SVGAGI. V lost 2 bases and J lost 8, with 15 bases in between. There are 14 residues in the CDR3. This chain's CDR3 is CASSYHPNGREAFF. CDR3 DNA: TGTGCCAGCAGTTACCACCCCAACGGTCGCGAAGCTTTCTTT.

The table lists this clonotype with a few counts. V gene TRBV29-1 combines with J gene TRBJ2-1; D is uncertain. Germline V gene sequence: CDR1 SQVTM, CDR2 ANQGSEA. V was pared by 4 bases and J by 12 bases, with 10 bases between. CDR3 size: 10 residues. The CDR3 sequence: CSVVTFAQFF. For the CDR3, the DNA is TGCAGCGTTGTGACCTTTGCGCAGTTCTTC.

This clonotype turned up a few times. This chain links TRBV12-3 or TRBV12-4 with TRBJ2-5; 9 bases are a match to TRBD2. After removal of 1 base from V and 9 bases from J, the junction contained 9 bases not matched to a gene. The CDR3 spans 15 residues. The CDR3: CASSLDPSGTMSQYF. As DNA, the CDR3 is TGTGCCAGCAGTTTAGATCCTAGCGGGACGATGTCCCAGTACTTC.